The 9 T cell receptor beta chains in this list originate from one sample, sequenced in a study of tumor and adjacent non-tumor tissue in lung cancer. Three rounds of nested PCR, following a modified ARM-PCR protocol, produced the TCRbeta library. TCRdb recomputed calls from the multiplex PCR reads with MiXCR, one row per CDR3 protein. The data hold roughly 75,000 distinct CDR3 sequences, with roughly 70% observed a single time. This sample's RNA came from whole unsorted tissue. This non-tumor lung sample came from over 3 cm beyond the tumor edge. Material: distant non-tumor lung tissue. The receptors were gathered from a woman aged 50 to 65 with non-small cell lung cancer.

Comment on this clonotype: A much bigger clone sits one base away, suggesting this may be a read error. The rearrangement uses TRBV6-2 or TRBV6-3 and TRBJ1-5, with a tentative D call TRBD1 (6 bases). Looked up from germline, CDR1 is MNHEY and CDR2 is SVGEGT. The CDR3 has 20 residues. DNA for the CDR3: TGTGCCAGCAGTCCAGCCCGCCAAACAGGGTTTCGAGTTGGCAATCAGCTCCAGCATTTT. It encodes CASSPARQTGFRVGNQLQHF.

Concerning this clonotype itself: At one end, the junction sequence differs from germline, possibly due to a read error. The CDR3 sequence is CSARDAAGGYGYNF. The CDR3 nucleotides are TGCAGTGCTCGCGACGCAGCAGGGGGATATGGCTACAACTTC. The chain couples TRBV20-1 to TRBJ1-2, with TRBD1 identical over 7 bases. This CDR3 spans 14 amino acids. Germline V gene lookup returns CDR1 DFQATT and CDR2 SNEGSKA (reference sequence).

In the case of this clonotype: The CDR3 does not close with the conserved phenylalanine or tryptophan, likely indicating a read error. The rearrangement links TRBV4-3 to TRBJ1-6; D gene uncertain. Deletions cut 0 bases from V and 9 bases from J, with 6 bases between. Germline CDR1 and CDR2: LGHNA and YSLEER. The CDR3 extends over 13 amino acids. The CDR3: CASSQESGSPLHS. CDR3 DNA sequence: TGCGCCAGCAGCCAAGAATCCGGTTCACCCCTCCACTCT.

Turning to this clonotype: A read error is possible here, since a much larger clone lies one base away. The rearrangement links TRBV20-1 to TRBJ2-3, with D unclear. CDR1 and CDR2 (germline): DFQATT, SNEGSKA (reference sequence). This CDR3 is built from 13 residues. CDR3 DNA: TGCAATGCTAGTATGATAGGCACAGATACGCAGTATTTT. Translation gives CNASMIGTDTQYF.

This clonotype occurred a few times. A much larger clone sits a single nucleotide away, making a read error possible. The final CDR3 position lacks the conserved phenylalanine or tryptophan, pointing to a likely read error. V is TRBV4-1 and J is TRBJ1-5; D is unclear. Trimming pared 3 bases from V and 6 bases from J, leaving 9 bases between. This CDR3 comprises 13 residues. Germline V gene lookup returns CDR1 MGHRA and CDR2 YSYEKL. This CDR3 is CASSHLMGQPQHS. The CDR3 DNA reads TGCGCCAGCAGCCACTTGATGGGTCAGCCCCAGCATTCT.

The chain couples TRBV11-2 to TRBJ1-4, with D perhaps matching TRBD1 (5 bases). Germline V gives CDR1 SGHAT, CDR2 FQNNGV. The CDR3 length is 15 residues. The CDR3 nucleotides are TGTCGCAGCAGCCCAAGGGGAACAACTAATGAAAAACTGTTTTTT. Translating gives CRSSPRGTTNEKLFF.

V and J are TRBV11-2 and TRBJ2-1; D is unresolved. The CDR3 runs to 14 residues. Germline CDR1 reads SGHAT; CDR2 reads FQNNGV. Trimming left V 4 bases short and J 7 bases short, with 14 bases between. Written as DNA, the CDR3 is TGTGCCAGCAGCTACCTGGACCAGTATAATGAGCAGTTCTTC. It is translated as CASSYLDQYNEQFF. Full variable domain (remainder filled in from reference TRBV11-2 and TRBJ2-1): EAGVAQSPRYKIIEKRQSVAFWCNPISGHATLYWYQQILGQGPKLLIQFQNNGVVDDSQLPKDRFSAERLKGVDSTLKIQPAKLEDSAVYLCASSYLDQYNEQFFGPGTRLTVL.

A note on this clonotype: A much bigger clone sits one base away, suggesting this may be a read error. The chain has TRBV6-2 or TRBV6-3 and TRBJ2-1; 11 bases map to TRBD2. Germline loops: CDR1 MNHEY, CDR2 SVGEGT. CDR3 length equals 15 residues. V gave up 6 bases and J gave up 10 bases; unmatched junction bases: 11. For the CDR3, the DNA is TGTGCCAGCAGCTATACTAGCGGGAGTTCCCAAGAGCAGTTCTTC. This sequence encodes CASSYTSGSSQEQFF.

The CDR3 spells CASSLTGCNTGELFF. CDR3 coding DNA: TGCGCCAGCAGCTTGACTGGCTGTAACACCGGGGAGCTGTTTTTT. The chain carries TRBV5-1 and TRBJ2-2; D remains unclear. CDR1 is SGHRS, CDR2 YFSETQ, per germline. The CDR3 is 15 residues long. V gave up 1 base and J gave up 2 bases, with 9 bases separating them. Combining the CDR3 with reference TRBV5-1 and TRBJ2-2 gives the whole variable domain KAGVTQTPRYLIKTRGQQVTLSCSPISGHRSVSWYQQTPGQGLQFLFEYFSETQRNKGNFPGRFSGRQFSNSRSEMNVSTLELGDSALYLCASSLTGCNTGELFFGEGSRLTVL.